These T cell receptor beta chains were read from a single sample in a study of beta chain features in type 1 diabetes. Produced via immunoSEQ multiplex PCR; TCRdb's table is partial and in-frame only. The table includes 130,000 or so clones, roughly 15% detected once. Sequencing input: central memory CD4+ T cells from blood. The receptors were gathered from a man aged 30 to 45 with type 1 diabetes. The CDR3 runs from the conserved cysteine through the conserved F or W. The order of the fields is V gene, clone size, D gene, J gene, CDR3 DNA, CDR3 protein. D genes are given only for firm matches. Clone sizes are given selectively: once, few, many, or a class where the clone is expanded.

V: TRBV29-1; size: few; D: NA; J: TRBJ2-7; DNA: TGCAGCGCCCGAAAACGAGCTGGATGGTCCTACGAGCAGTACTTC; CDR3: CSARKRAGWSYEQYF
V: TRBV7-8; size: few; D: NA; J: TRBJ2-1; DNA: TGTGCCAGCAGCACGGACCGATACAATGAGCAGTTCTTC; CDR3: CASSTDRYNEQFF
V: TRBV11-2; size: many; D: NA; J: TRBJ2-3; DNA: TGTGCCAGCAGCCCCGGACTGAGCACAGATACGCAGTATTTT; CDR3: CASSPGLSTDTQYF
V: TRBV28; size: few; D: NA; J: TRBJ1-5; DNA: TGTGCCAGCAGTAAATCAGGCGGTTTGCAGCCCCAGCATTTT; CDR3: CASSKSGGLQPQHF
V: TRBV7-8; size: NA; D: TRBD1; J: TRBJ1-1; DNA: TGTGCCAGCAGCTTAGCCAGGACAGGGTTGGGCACTGAAGCTTTCTTT; CDR3: CASSLARTGLGTEAFF
V: TRBV29-1; size: few; D: TRBD2; J: TRBJ2-2; DNA: TGCAGCGTTGAGGGTAGCGGGGTTGTCGCCGGGGAGCTGTTTTTT; CDR3: CSVEGSGVVAGELFF
V: TRBV29-1; size: NA; D: NA; J: TRBJ1-1; DNA: TGCAGCGTTGAGGCAGCCCAGAGGTCTGAAGCTTTCTTT; CDR3: CSVEAAQRSEAFF
V: TRBV20-1; size: few; D: NA; J: TRBJ1-2; DNA: TGCAGTGCTAGATTGGACTATGGCTACACCTTC; CDR3: CSARLDYGYTF
V: TRBV10-3; size: NA; D: TRBD1; J: TRBJ1-1; DNA: TGTGCCATCAGTGTCCGGCAGGGGGCTGAAGCTTTCTTT; CDR3: CAISVRQGAEAFF
V: TRBV7-6; size: NA; D: NA; J: TRBJ1-1; DNA: TGTGCCAGCACAGGGGACACTGAAGCTTTCTTT; CDR3: CASTGDTEAFF
V: TRBV6-5; size: NA; D: NA; J: TRBJ2-5; DNA: TGTGCCAGCAGTTACCAATCTTTGGAGACCCAGTACTTC; CDR3: CASSYQSLETQYF
V: TRBV7-6; size: once; D: NA; J: TRBJ1-3; DNA: TGTGCCAGCAGCTCAGGCCGATCTGGTCGTAGAAACACCATATATTTT; CDR3: CASSSGRSGRRNTIYF
V: TRBV29-1; size: few; D: TRBD1; J: TRBJ2-5; DNA: TGCAGCGGACAGATACAGGGGCTTCAAGAGACCCAGTACTTC; CDR3: CSGQIQGLQETQYF
V: TRBV11-3; size: many; D: NA; J: TRBJ2-7; DNA: TGTGCCAGCAGCTTAACCCACGGGACGGCATCCTACGAGCAGTACTTC; CDR3: CASSLTHGTASYEQYF
V: TRBV7-2; size: few; D: NA; J: TRBJ2-7; DNA: TGTGCCAGCAGCTCCAGCGAAAACAGCTACGAGCAGTACTTC; CDR3: CASSSSENSYEQYF
V: TRBV7-6; size: few; D: TRBD2; J: TRBJ2-3; DNA: TGTGCCAGCAGCGCGGGACTAGCGGGGAACGCAGATACGCAGTATTTT; CDR3: CASSAGLAGNADTQYF
V: TRBV30; size: NA; D: NA; J: TRBJ2-7; DNA: TGTGCCTGGAGTGTACAAATCGGCTACGAGCAGTACTTC; CDR3: CAWSVQIGYEQYF
V: TRBV28; size: NA; D: NA; J: TRBJ2-1; DNA: TGTGCCAGCACCAACGACAGGAGCTCCTACAATGAGCAGTTCTTC; CDR3: CASTNDRSSYNEQFF
V: TRBV7-6; size: NA; D: TRBD2; J: TRBJ2-5; DNA: TGTGCCAGCAGCATAAGGACTAGCGAAACGGAGACCCAGTACTTC; CDR3: CASSIRTSETETQYF
V: TRBV7-2; size: NA; D: NA; J: TRBJ2-2; DNA: TGTGCCAGCAGCCCCCTGCGCGTCGGGGAGCTGTTTTTT; CDR3: CASSPLRVGELFF
V: TRBV7-9; size: few; D: NA; J: TRBJ1-4; DNA: TGTGCCAGCAGCTACCTCGACGAAAAACTGTTTTTT; CDR3: CASSYLDEKLFF
V: TRBV29-1; size: few; D: NA; J: TRBJ1-2; DNA: TGCAGCGTTGAAGAGGGGGGCTACACCTTC; CDR3: CSVEEGGYTF
V: TRBV7-2; size: few; D: NA; J: TRBJ2-1; DNA: TGTGCCAGCAGCTTACAGGGGCAGTCCTACAATGAGCAGTTCTTC; CDR3: CASSLQGQSYNEQFF
V: TRBV27; size: NA; D: NA; J: TRBJ2-3; DNA: TGTGCCAGCAGTTTTACGGGACGAGATACGCAGTATTTT; CDR3: CASSFTGRDTQYF
V: TRBV2; size: NA; D: TRBD1; J: TRBJ2-7; DNA: TGTGCCAGCAACCGGGACAGGGCCTACGAGCAGTACTTC; CDR3: CASNRDRAYEQYF
V: TRBV30; size: many; D: NA; J: TRBJ2-7; DNA: TGTGCCTGGAAATCCAACAACCTCTACGAGCAGTACTTC; CDR3: CAWKSNNLYEQYF
V: TRBV15; size: few; D: NA; J: TRBJ2-7; DNA: TGTGCCACCAGCAGATCTCGGACCTACGAGCAGTACTTC; CDR3: CATSRSRTYEQYF
V: TRBV11-2; size: few; D: NA; J: TRBJ1-2; DNA: TGTGCCAGCAGCTTGGGTTTAGGAAACTATGGCTACACCTTC; CDR3: CASSLGLGNYGYTF
V: TRBV4-3; size: NA; D: NA; J: TRBJ1-2; DNA: TGCGCCAGCAGCCAAGAGAACAGGTATAACTATGGCTACACCTTC; CDR3: CASSQENRYNYGYTF
V: TRBV5-1; size: NA; D: NA; J: TRBJ1-2; DNA: TGCGCCAGCAGCTTGGGAGTGGTGGACGGCGTGGGCTACACCTTC; CDR3: CASSLGVVDGVGYTF
V: TRBV7-9; size: many; D: NA; J: TRBJ2-1; DNA: TGTGCCAGCAGCTTAGTGACTATCTCGGGCTACAATGAGCAGTTCTTC; CDR3: CASSLVTISGYNEQFF
V: TRBV7-8; size: few; D: NA; J: TRBJ2-2; DNA: TGTGCCAGCAGCGGGGGCCTGGTGGGCACCGGGGAGCTGTTTTTT; CDR3: CASSGGLVGTGELFF
V: TRBV29-1; size: few; D: NA; J: TRBJ2-1; DNA: TGCAGCGTTGAAGACCGCCCGTCTTACAATGAGCAGTTCTTC; CDR3: CSVEDRPSYNEQFF